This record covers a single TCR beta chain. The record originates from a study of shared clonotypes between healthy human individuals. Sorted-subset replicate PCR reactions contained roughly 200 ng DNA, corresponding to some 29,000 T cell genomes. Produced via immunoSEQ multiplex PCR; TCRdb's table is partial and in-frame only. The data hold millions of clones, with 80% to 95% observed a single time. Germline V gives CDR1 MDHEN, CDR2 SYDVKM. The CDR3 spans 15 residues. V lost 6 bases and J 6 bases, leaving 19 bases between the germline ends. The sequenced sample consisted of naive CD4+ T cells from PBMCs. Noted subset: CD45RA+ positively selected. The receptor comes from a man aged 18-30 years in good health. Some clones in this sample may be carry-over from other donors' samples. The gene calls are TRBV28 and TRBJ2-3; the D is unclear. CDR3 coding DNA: TGTGCCAGCAGAACAAGTGGAGTGTGGATGGATACGCAGTATTTT. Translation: CASRTSGVWMDTQYF.